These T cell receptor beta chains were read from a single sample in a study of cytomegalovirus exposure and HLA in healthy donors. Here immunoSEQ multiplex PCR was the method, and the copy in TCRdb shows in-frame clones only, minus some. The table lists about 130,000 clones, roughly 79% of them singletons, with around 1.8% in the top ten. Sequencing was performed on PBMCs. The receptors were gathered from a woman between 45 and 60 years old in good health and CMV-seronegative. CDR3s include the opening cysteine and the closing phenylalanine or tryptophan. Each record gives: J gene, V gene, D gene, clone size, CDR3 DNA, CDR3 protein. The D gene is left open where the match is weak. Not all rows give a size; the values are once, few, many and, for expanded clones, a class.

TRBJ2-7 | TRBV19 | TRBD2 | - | TGTGCCAGTACCCCCGGACTAGCAAACTCCTACGAGCAGTACTTC | CASTPGLANSYEQYF
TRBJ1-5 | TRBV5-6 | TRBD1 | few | TGTGCCAGCAGCGGCCGGGACAGGGGGTTAAATCAGCCCCAGCATTTT | CASSGRDRGLNQPQHF
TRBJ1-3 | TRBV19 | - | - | TGTGCCAGTAGTATCTCTACGGCAGGGCCCACCTCTGGAAACACCATATATTTT | CASSISTAGPTSGNTIYF
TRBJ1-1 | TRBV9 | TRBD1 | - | TGTGCCAGCAGCGACGACAGGGCCACTGAAGCTTTCTTT | CASSDDRATEAFF
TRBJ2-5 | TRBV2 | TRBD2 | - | TGTGCCAGCAGTGAAGCAGCGGGAGGCCTGAGGGAGACCCAGTACTTC | CASSEAAGGLRETQYF
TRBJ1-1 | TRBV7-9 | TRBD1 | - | TGTGCCAGCAGCTTAGCGACAGGGGGCCCGGCTGAAGCTTTCTTT | CASSLATGGPAEAFF
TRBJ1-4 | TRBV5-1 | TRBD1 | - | TGCGCCAGCAGTGGACAGGGGGGTGAAAAACTGTTTTTT | CASSGQGGEKLFF
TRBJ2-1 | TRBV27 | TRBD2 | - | TGTGCCAGCAGTCACTTAGCGGGAGGGATATACAATGAGCAGTTCTTC | CASSHLAGGIYNEQFF
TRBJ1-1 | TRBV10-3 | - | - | TGTGCCATCAGTGAAGAGCGCGGCTTCCCAAGCACTGAAGCTTTCTTT | CAISEERGFPSTEAFF
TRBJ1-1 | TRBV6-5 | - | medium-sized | TGTGCCAGCAGTTACAGGCCCCAGGGCACTGAAGCTTTCTTT | CASSYRPQGTEAFF
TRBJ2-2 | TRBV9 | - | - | TGTGCCAGCAGCGTAGTCCCGGACACCGGGGAGCTGTTTTTT | CASSVVPDTGELFF
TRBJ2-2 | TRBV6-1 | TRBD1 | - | TGTGCCCATCGAGGGACAGGATGGACCGGGGAGCTGTTTTTT | CAHRGTGWTGELFF
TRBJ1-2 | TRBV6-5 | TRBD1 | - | TGTGCCAGCAGTGGGGACAGGGGGCGATATGGCTACACCTTC | CASSGDRGRYGYTF
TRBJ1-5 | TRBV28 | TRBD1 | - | TGTGCCAGCATGACAGGGCGACAGTATCAGCCCCAGCATTTT | CASMTGRQYQPQHF
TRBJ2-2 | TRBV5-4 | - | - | TGTGCCAGCAGCCCCCGGGGCCGACAGGATGTTGGGGAGCTGTTTTTT | CASSPRGRQDVGELFF
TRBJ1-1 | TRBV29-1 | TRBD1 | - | TGCAGCTCCAGGGGACAGGGCGAGAAGAACACTGAAGCTTTCTTT | CSSRGQGEKNTEAFF
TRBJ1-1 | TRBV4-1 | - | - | TGCGCCAGCAGCCAAGTAGGGGGAACTGAAGCTTTCTTT | CASSQVGGTEAFF
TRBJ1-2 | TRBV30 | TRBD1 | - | TGTGCCTGGAGTGATACCGGGACAGGGTATGGCTACACCTTC | CAWSDTGTGYGYTF
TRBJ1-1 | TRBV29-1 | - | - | TGCAGCGTTTCCAACGGTGCTGAAGCTTTCTTT | CSVSNGAEAFF
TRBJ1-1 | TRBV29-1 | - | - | TGCAGCGTTGCTTTCCAGGGGCTAGAAGCTTTCTTT | CSVAFQGLEAFF
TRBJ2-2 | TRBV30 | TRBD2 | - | TGTGCCTGGAGGAACGGGGGGACTAGCAACACCGGGGAGCTGTTTTTT | CAWRNGGTSNTGELFF
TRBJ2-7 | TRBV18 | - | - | TGTGCCAGCTCCCGACCCCCCAGCGGGTCCTACGAGCAGTACTTC | CASSRPPSGSYEQYF
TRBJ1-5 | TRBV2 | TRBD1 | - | TGTGCCAGCAGTCAGGGGGTCCAGCCCCAGCATTTT | CASSQGVQPQHF
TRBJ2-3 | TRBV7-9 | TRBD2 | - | TGTGCCAGCAGCCAAGGACTAGCGGGATCAGATACGCAGTATTTT | CASSQGLAGSDTQYF
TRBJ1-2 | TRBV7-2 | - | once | TGTGCCAGCAGCTTACTGGGGTGGGAGACCTATGGCTACACCTTC | CASSLLGWETYGYTF
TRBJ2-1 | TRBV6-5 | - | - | TGTGCCAGCAGTTACCAGATCGGGGTATACAATGAGCAGTTCTTC | CASSYQIGVYNEQFF
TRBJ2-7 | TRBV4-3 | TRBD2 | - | TGCGCCAGCAGCCATTTCGATACTAGCGGGAGAGGATACGAGCAGTACTTC | CASSHFDTSGRGYEQYF
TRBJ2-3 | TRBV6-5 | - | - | TGTGCCAGCAGAACTAGAGATGGAATCACAGATACGCAGTATTTT | CASRTRDGITDTQYF
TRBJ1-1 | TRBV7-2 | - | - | TGTGCCAGCAGCTCGAAGGGGGACACTGAAGCTTTCTTT | CASSSKGDTEAFF
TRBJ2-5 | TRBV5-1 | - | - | TGCGCCAGCAGCCCCGTGGGGTCAGGGGAGACCCAGTACTTC | CASSPVGSGETQYF
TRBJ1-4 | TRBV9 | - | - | TGTGCCAGCAGCGTAACCGGCCAGGATAATGAAAAACTGTTTTTT | CASSVTGQDNEKLFF
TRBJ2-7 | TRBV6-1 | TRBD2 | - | TGTGCCAGCAGTCCACTAGCGGGAGGAGGGGAGCAGTACTTC | CASSPLAGGGEQYF
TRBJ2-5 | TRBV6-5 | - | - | TGTGCCAGCAGTTACTCGAATGCGGAGCAAGAGACCCAGTACTTC | CASSYSNAEQETQYF
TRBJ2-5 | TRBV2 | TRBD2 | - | TGTGCCAGCAGTGGACCCGGGACTAGCGGGTCTCAAGAGACCCAGTACTTC | CASSGPGTSGSQETQYF
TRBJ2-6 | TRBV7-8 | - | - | TGTGCCAGCAGCTTAGCTCACGACACCCGCTCTGGGGCCAACGTCCTGACTTTC | CASSLAHDTRSGANVLTF
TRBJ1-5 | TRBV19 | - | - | TGTGCCAGTAGTACGGGATCTTATAGCAATCAGCCCCAGCATTTT | CASSTGSYSNQPQHF
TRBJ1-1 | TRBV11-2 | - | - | TGTGCCAGCAGCCGCATACCTGTCTCTGGGAGGGCTTTCTTT | CASSRIPVSGRAFF
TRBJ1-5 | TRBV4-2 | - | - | TGTGCCAGCAGCCAAGATCAAGGGGCCGTAAGGCCCCAGCATTTT | CASSQDQGAVRPQHF
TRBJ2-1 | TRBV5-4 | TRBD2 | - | TGTGCCAGCATCAATAAGGGACTAGCGGGAGGGCCGAGGTCCTACAATGAGCAGTTCTTC | CASINKGLAGGPRSYNEQFF
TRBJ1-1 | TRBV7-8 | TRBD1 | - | TGTGCCAGCAGCACTCAGACAGGGGGCAATAGTGAAGCTTTCTTT | CASSTQTGGNSEAFF
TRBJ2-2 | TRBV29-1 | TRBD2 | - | TGCAGCGCCCAGGTACCGGGACTAGCGGGAGGGAACGCGAACACCGGGGAGCTGTTTTTT | CSAQVPGLAGGNANTGELFF
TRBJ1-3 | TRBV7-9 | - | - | TGTGCCAGCAGCCCGGACAGCTACTCTGGAAACACCATATATTTT | CASSPDSYSGNTIYF
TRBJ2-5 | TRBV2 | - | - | TGTGCCAGCAGCGGGGAGTCGGAGACCCAGTACTTC | CASSGESETQYF
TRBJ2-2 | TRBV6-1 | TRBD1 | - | TGTGCCAGCAGTACCAGGGGGCGGGGCACCGGGGAGCTGTTTTTT | CASSTRGRGTGELFF
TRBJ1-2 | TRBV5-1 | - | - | TGCGCCAGCAGCTTGGCTCCAGGGCACAACTATGGCTACACCTTC | CASSLAPGHNYGYTF
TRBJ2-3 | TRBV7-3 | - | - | TGTGCCAGCAGCCCTATTAGCGGTAGCACAGATACGCAGTATTTT | CASSPISGSTDTQYF
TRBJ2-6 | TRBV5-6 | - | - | TGTGCCAGCAGCTTAATCCAGGGGTCCTGGGCCAACGTCCTGACTTTC | CASSLIQGSWANVLTF
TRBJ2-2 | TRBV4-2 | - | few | TGTGCCAGCAGCCAAGATGCGGGGGCTATGGCCGGGGAGCTGTTTTTT | CASSQDAGAMAGELFF
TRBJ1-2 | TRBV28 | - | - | TGTGCCAGCAGTTCGTACGAGGTCTATGGCTACACCTTC | CASSSYEVYGYTF
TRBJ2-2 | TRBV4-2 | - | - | TGTGCCAGCAGCCAAGTAGGAAGCGCCCACACCGGGGAGCTGTTTTTT | CASSQVGSAHTGELFF
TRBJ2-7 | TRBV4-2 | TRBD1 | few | TGTGCCAGCAGCCAAGGATCCGGGACAGGGCCCTACGAGCAGTACTTC | CASSQGSGTGPYEQYF
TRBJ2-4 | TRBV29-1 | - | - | TGCAGCGTTGCCCCTAATGGCGGCAAAAACATTCAGTACTTC | CSVAPNGGKNIQYF
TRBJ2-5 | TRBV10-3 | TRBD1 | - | TGTGCCATCAGTGAGGACAGGGTAAGAGGAGAGACCCAGTACTTC | CAISEDRVRGETQYF
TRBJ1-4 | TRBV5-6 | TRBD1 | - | TGTGCCAGCAGCTCCTACAGGGGGGGAACTAATGAAAAACTGTTTTTT | CASSSYRGGTNEKLFF
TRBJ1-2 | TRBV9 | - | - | TGTGCCAGCAGCGTAGCTGGGAGGGACTATGGCTACACCTTC | CASSVAGRDYGYTF
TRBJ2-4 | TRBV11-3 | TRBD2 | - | TGTGCCAGCAGCTTAGGGCTAGCGGGAGCCAAAAACATTCAGTACTTC | CASSLGLAGAKNIQYF
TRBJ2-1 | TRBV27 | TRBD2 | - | TGTGCCAGCAGTCCTAATCCCGGACTAGCGGCACTTTACAATGAGCAGTTCTTC | CASSPNPGLAALYNEQFF